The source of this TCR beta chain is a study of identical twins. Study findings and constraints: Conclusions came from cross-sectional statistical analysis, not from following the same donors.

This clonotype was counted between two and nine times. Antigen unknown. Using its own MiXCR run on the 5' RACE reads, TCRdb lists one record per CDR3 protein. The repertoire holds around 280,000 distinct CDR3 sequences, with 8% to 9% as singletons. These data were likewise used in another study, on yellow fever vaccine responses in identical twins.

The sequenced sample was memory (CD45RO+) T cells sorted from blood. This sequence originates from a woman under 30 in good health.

CDR3 nucleotide sequence: TGTGCCAGCAGACGGCCCGGGGAAAACAATGAGCAGTTCTTC. Encoded protein: CASRRPGENNEQFF. V usage is TRBV12-3 or TRBV12-4 and J usage is TRBJ2-1, with a tentative D call TRBD2 (5 bases). CDR3 length equals 14 residues. Between the trimmed V and J ends, which lost 6 bases and 5 bases, there was a span of 14 bases.